The TCR beta chain described here comes from a study of CD8+ T cells in alopecia areata. To note about this clone: Its cognate antigen is unknown.

Researchers gathered lesional scalp punch biopsies and peripheral blood from patients with alopecia areata. Extracted RNA was reverse transcribed into cDNA, the sequencing template. The table came from immunoSEQ multiplex PCR; TCRdb's copy has only in-frame clones and leaves some out. The sample records under 20,000 clones, more than 60% being singletons. This CDR3 comprises 13 residues. The germline CDR1 and CDR2 sequences are MNHEY and SVGAGI. V trimming: 6 bases; J trimming: 5 bases; junction bases outside the gene matches: 3. General observations from the study: The study found higher clonality in lesional than normal scalp, especially in alopecia totalis/universalis.

The input for sequencing was skin, taken at week 0. The clonotype was recovered from a human donor with alopecia areata. The chain employs TRBV6-5 and TRBJ2-2, with TRBD1 matching over 7 bases. CDR3 nucleotides: TGTGCCAGCAGAGGGGGCGGGACCGGGGAGCTGTTTTTT. Translated, it gives CASRGGGTGELFF.